This TCR beta chain was captured in a study of blood T cell repertoires in COVID-19. Turning to the study itself: Acute and convalescent COVID-19 specimens originated in the United States, Italy and Spain. T cells, B-cell-depleted T cells, or PBMCs supplied cDNA or gDNA.

Germline V gene lookup returns CDR1 SGHTA and CDR2 FQGNSA. The trim removed 3 bases at V and 6 bases at J, leaving 8 bases unmatched. CDR3 length: 14 residues. Clones were read by immunoSEQ multiplex PCR, and TCRdb kept only the in-frame ones, dropping some. Of about 240,000 clones listed, around 86% are singletons. This receptor was obtained from a woman in her sixties with active or convalescent COVID-19. This chain connects TRBV7-2 to TRBJ2-7; 7 positions match TRBD1. The material sequenced was peripheral blood. CDR3 in amino acids: CASSFNRGGSEQYF. The CDR3 DNA reads as TGTGCCAGCAGCTTTAACAGGGGTGGTAGCGAGCAGTACTTC.